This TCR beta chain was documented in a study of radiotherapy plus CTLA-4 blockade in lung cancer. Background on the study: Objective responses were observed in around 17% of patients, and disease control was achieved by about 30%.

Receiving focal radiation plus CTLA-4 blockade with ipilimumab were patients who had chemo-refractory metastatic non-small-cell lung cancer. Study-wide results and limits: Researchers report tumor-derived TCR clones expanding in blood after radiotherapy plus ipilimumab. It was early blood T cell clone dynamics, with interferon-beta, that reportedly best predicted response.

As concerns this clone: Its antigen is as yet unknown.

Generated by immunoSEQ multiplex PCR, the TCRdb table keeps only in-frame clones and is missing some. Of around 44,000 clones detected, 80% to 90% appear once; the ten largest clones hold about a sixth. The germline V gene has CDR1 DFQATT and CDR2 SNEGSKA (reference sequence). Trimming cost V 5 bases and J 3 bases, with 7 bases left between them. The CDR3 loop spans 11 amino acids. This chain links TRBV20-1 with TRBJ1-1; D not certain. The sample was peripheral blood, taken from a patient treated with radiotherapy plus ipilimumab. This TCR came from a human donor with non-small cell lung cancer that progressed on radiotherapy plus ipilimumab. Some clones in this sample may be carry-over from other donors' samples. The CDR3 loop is CSAPVYTEAFF. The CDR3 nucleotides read TGCAGTGCTCCCGTCTACACTGAAGCTTTCTTT.